This paragraph covers one T cell receptor (beta chain) sequence. What it binds is unknown. Other DNA sequences from this sample encode an identical CDR3 as well. This sample is drawn from a study of shared clonotypes between healthy human individuals. Whole-study context: Each donor's CD8 memory used one plate, CD8 naive two, each CD4 subset three. Findings and limits, study-wide: Clonotypes shared by all four donors outscored non-shared clonotypes in generation probability.

Produced via immunoSEQ multiplex PCR; TCRdb's table is partial and in-frame only. The sample comprises nearly 2 million clones, less than 95% of which are singletons, and roughly 1.2% rests with the top ten. Naivety among CD8 cells was defined by CD45RO negativity and positive CCR7 selection, thereby excluding terminally differentiated effector memory CD45RA+ cells. This TCR derives from a man between 18 and 35 years old in good health. Input material: naive CD8+ T cells sorted from blood.

CDR3 sequence: CAAGQGAYEQYF. Here the CDR3 DNA reads TGTGCCGCCGGACAGGGCGCCTACGAGCAGTACTTC. The chain recombines TRBV10-3 with TRBJ2-7; TRBD1 aligns across 8 bases. CDR3 size: 12 residues. J was trimmed by 2 bases and V by 11 bases; bases with no gene match: 5. Germline CDR1 reads ENHRY; CDR2 reads SYGVKD.